This T cell receptor (beta chain) was retrieved from a study of blood T cell repertoires in COVID-19. In the authors' methods: Reference gene primers were amplified, and this amplification served to estimate nucleated cell counts. Only in-frame clones appear in the TCRdb table, and some are missing; sequencing was by immunoSEQ multiplex PCR. Clonal size and the V and J genes are those of that table, whereas D and trimming came from the DNA. Among tens of thousands of clones listed, about 87% were seen once. Specimen: peripheral blood. The sequence was obtained from a man in his fifties or sixties with active COVID-19.

The CDR3 reads CASRPRTVNQPQHF. CDR3 DNA: TGTGCCAGCAGACCTCGGACAGTGAATCAGCCCCAGCATTTT. This rearrangement joins TRBV28 to TRBJ1-5; the D gene is possibly TRBD1 (6 bases). This CDR3 contains 14 residues. Germline V gene sequence: CDR1 MDHEN, CDR2 SYDVKM. Trimming took off 6 bases at V and 4 bases at J, with 13 bases between the two ends.